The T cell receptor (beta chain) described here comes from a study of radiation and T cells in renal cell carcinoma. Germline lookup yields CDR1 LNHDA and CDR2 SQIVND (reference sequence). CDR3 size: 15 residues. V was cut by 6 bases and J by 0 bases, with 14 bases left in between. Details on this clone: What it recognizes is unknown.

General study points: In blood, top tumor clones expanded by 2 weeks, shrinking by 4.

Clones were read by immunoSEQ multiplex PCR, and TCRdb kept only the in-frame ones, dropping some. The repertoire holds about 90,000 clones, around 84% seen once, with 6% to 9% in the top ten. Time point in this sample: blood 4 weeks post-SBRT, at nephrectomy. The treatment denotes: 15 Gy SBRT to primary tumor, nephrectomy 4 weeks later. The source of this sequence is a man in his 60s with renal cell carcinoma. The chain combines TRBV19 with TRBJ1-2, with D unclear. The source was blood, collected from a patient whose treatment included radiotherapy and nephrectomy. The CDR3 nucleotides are TGTGCCAGTAGCACCGGTTCATCGCCTAACTATGGCTACACCTTC. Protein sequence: CASSTGSSPNYGYTF.